The next 27 T cell receptor beta chains were all read from a single sample in a study of blood T cell repertoires in COVID-19. Clones were read by immunoSEQ multiplex PCR, and TCRdb kept only the in-frame ones, dropping some. The sample has about 140,000 clones; approximately 91% are singletons. The sample comprised peripheral blood. These receptors all come from a man aged 50 or older with active or convalescent COVID-19.

The V call is TRBV28, the J call TRBJ2-4, with 9 bases that match TRBD1. V was pared by 5 bases and J by 4 bases, with 9 bases of the junction left unmatched. The CDR3 has 16 residues. Germline V gives CDR1 MDHEN, CDR2 SYDVKM. CDR3 bases: TGTGCCAGCAGTACCACAGGGGGCAAGGCAAAAAACATTCAGTACTTC. This gives the protein CASSTTGGKAKNIQYF.

The V gene is TRBV7-9, the J gene TRBJ1-6; D is possibly TRBD1 (6 bases). Trimming cost V 2 bases and J 9 bases, with 14 bases left between them. The germline gives CDR1 SEHNR, CDR2 FQNEAQ (reference sequence). The CDR3 runs to 15 residues. The CDR3 region is CASSLRGTGISPLHF. The CDR3 DNA reads as TGTGCCAGCAGCTTAAGGGGGACGGGGATTTCACCCCTCCACTTT.

The chain couples TRBV24-1 to TRBJ2-6, with TRBD2 matching over 9 bases. The CDR3 consists of 16 residues. From germline, CDR1 is KGHDR and CDR2 SFDVKD. V was pared by 3 bases and J by 3 bases, with 2 bases of the junction left unmatched. The CDR3, as DNA: TGTGCCACCAGTGATGGAGCGGGAGGTGGGGCCAACGTCCTGACTTTC. Encoded protein: CATSDGAGGGANVLTF.

In its sample, this clone was seen once. The chain joins TRBV24-1 to TRBJ2-1, with 10 positions matching TRBD2. Germline V CDR1 and CDR2: KGHDR, SFDVKD. V dropped 3 bases and J dropped 8; count of bases not matched to a gene: 9. The CDR3 is 16 amino acids. CDR3 residues: CATSDATSGIWDEQFF. The CDR3 coding sequence is TGTGCCACCAGTGATGCCACTAGCGGGATATGGGATGAGCAGTTCTTC.

This chain connects TRBV5-1 to TRBJ1-1; a possible D gene is TRBD1 (6 bases). CDR1 and CDR2 (germline): SGHRS, YFSETQ. V shed 4 bases and J shed 0 bases, with 13 bases lying between them. The CDR3 length is 15 residues. CDR3 sequence (DNA): TGCGCCAGCAGCCAGGACAGTCTGGTGAACACTGAAGCTTTCTTT. This encodes CASSQDSLVNTEAFF.

The V call is TRBV6-1, the J call TRBJ1-6; D remains unclear. The CDR3 spans 14 residues. From germline, CDR1 is MNHNS and CDR2 SASEGT. V dropped 2 bases and J dropped 6 bases, with 8 bases sitting between them. The CDR3 DNA follows: TGTGCCAGCAGTGAACGCCGGAGTAATTCACCCCTCCACTTT. Residues: CASSERRSNSPLHF.

As DNA, the CDR3 is TGTGCCAGCAGCCAAGATCTAATTTTGACCAGGGTCATGAACACTGAAGCTTTCTTT. Encoded protein: CASSQDLILTRVMNTEAFF. The genes are TRBV3-1 (or the pseudogene TRBV3-2) and TRBJ1-1, with D possibly being TRBD1 (5 bases). CDR1 is LGHDT, CDR2 YNNKEL, per germline (reference sequence). The CDR3 length is 19 residues. Trimming pared 0 bases from V and 0 bases from J, leaving 20 bases between.

The rearrangement links TRBV7-2 to TRBJ1-5; no firm D call. V shed 5 bases and J shed 2 bases, with 13 bases lying between them. The V gene's germline CDR1 is SGHTA and CDR2 FQGNSA. CDR3 size: 15 residues. The CDR3 sequence: CASSRDVGGNQPQHF. In DNA, the CDR3 is TGTGCCAGCAGCCGGGATGTCGGGGGCAATCAGCCCCAGCATTTT.

This chain connects TRBV11-2 to TRBJ2-7, with 8 bases matching TRBD1. V lost 5 bases, J lost 0 bases, and 12 bases stayed unmatched. Germline assignment: CDR1 SGHAT and CDR2 FQNNGV. This CDR3 is 17 amino acids long. The CDR3 nucleotides are TGTGCCAGCAGCCAGCGGACAGACAGGGGCTACTCCTACGAGCAGTACTTC. Its protein is CASSQRTDRGYSYEQYF.

The chain is built from TRBV18 and TRBJ1-1, with 7 nucleotides matching TRBD1. CDR1 and CDR2 (germline): KGHSH, LQKENI. V was clipped by 3 bases and J by 5 bases; unmatched bases: 15. The CDR3 has 17 amino acids. CDR3 loop: CASSPAPASTGRTEAFF. As DNA, the CDR3 is TGTGCCAGCTCACCCGCACCCGCCTCGACAGGGAGAACTGAAGCTTTCTTT.

A remark on this clone: Mismatch with germline at one junction end may stem from a read error. The chain combines TRBV28 with TRBJ2-7, with D possibly matching TRBD1 (5 bases). The CDR3 totals 15 residues. CDR1 and CDR2 from the germline V gene are MDHEN and SYDVKM. The CDR3 spells CASSLLGRVNRHSQF. The CDR3 bases are TGTGCCAGCAGTTTACTCGGCAGGGTGAACCGTCACAGTCAATTC.

The chain recombines TRBV5-1 with TRBJ1-2; TRBD1 is a possible D gene (5 bases). The CDR3 length is 15 residues. Trimming removed 4 bases from V and 4 bases from J, with 17 bases in between. Germline V gene data show CDR1 as SGHRS and CDR2 as YFSETQ. The CDR3 region has the DNA TGCGCCAGCAGCCCGAGAGGACAAACAGGCTATGGCTACACCTTC. Residues: CASSPRGQTGYGYTF.

V and J are TRBV7-9 and TRBJ2-1, with 8 bases fitting TRBD1. Germline V gene sequence: CDR1 SEHNR, CDR2 FQNEAQ (reference sequence). V gave up 3 bases and J gave up 5 bases; unmatched junction bases: 0. The CDR3 extends over 13 amino acids. The CDR3 reads CASSLTGDNEQFF. CDR3 nucleotide sequence: TGTGCCAGCAGCTTGACAGGGGACAATGAGCAGTTCTTC.

The chain joins TRBV27 to TRBJ2-5; 10 bases agree with TRBD2. J lost 5 bases, V lost 5 bases, and 5 bases had no gene match. Germline V gives CDR1 MNHEY, CDR2 SMNVEV (reference sequence). The CDR3 is 14 residues long. CDR3: CASSPGLAAETQYF. CDR3 coding DNA: TGTGCCAGCAGTCCCGGACTAGCGGCTGAGACCCAGTACTTC.

V and J are TRBV19 and TRBJ2-7; 9 bases agree with TRBD1. The V and J ends lost 9 bases and 0 bases, in that order; junction bases with no gene match: 6. Germline V CDR1 and CDR2: LNHDA, SQIVND (reference sequence). The CDR3 is 14 residues long. CDR3 protein: CASSDRGISYEQYF. The CDR3 DNA reads TGTGCCAGCTCTGACAGGGGGATCTCCTACGAGCAGTACTTC.

This chain uses TRBV7-2 with TRBJ2-1; 10 positions agree with TRBD1. Germline lookup yields CDR1 SGHTA and CDR2 FQGNSA. V lost 3 bases and J lost 7; bases outside the gene matches: 9. The CDR3 has 16 amino acids. CDR3 DNA sequence: TGTGCCAGCAGCTTTCTGTGGGGACAGGGGTTTAATGAGCAGTTCTTC. Its translation is CASSFLWGQGFNEQFF.

A remark on this clone: The same CDR3 can be traced to other DNA sequences in this sample. The genes are TRBV19 and TRBJ2-7, with D maybe TRBD2 (6 bases). Germline-derived CDR1 and CDR2 are LNHDA and SQIVND (reference sequence). Trimming took off 3 bases at V and 2 bases at J, with 11 bases between the two ends. The CDR3 length is 14 residues. CDR3 sequence (DNA): TGTGCCAGTAGTATTGGGGCGGGAACCTACGAGCAGTACTTC. Translating it yields CASSIGAGTYEQYF.

The chain couples TRBV5-1 to TRBJ2-1; 7 bases fit TRBD2. The germline gives CDR1 SGHRS, CDR2 YFSETQ. This CDR3 spans 16 amino acids. Trimming took 3 bases from V and 5 from J; bases not matched to a gene: 11. This CDR3 reads CASSSRPSGANNEQFF. The CDR3 DNA sequence: TGCGCCAGCAGCTCCCGCCCCAGCGGGGCCAACAATGAGCAGTTCTTC.

The sample holds a few counts of this clone. V usage is TRBV24-1 and J usage is TRBJ2-3; D possibly corresponds to TRBD2 (6 bases). Trimming took 6 bases from V and 0 from J, leaving 21 bases between them. Germline V gene data show CDR1 as KGHDR and CDR2 as SFDVKD. This CDR3 is 18 amino acids long. CDR3 residues: CATSTPSYRESSTDTQYF. DNA for the CDR3: TGTGCCACCAGTACCCCCAGCTATCGGGAGAGCAGCACAGATACGCAGTATTTT.

The V and J genes are TRBV6-5 and TRBJ2-7; 7 bases are shared with TRBD2. CDR1 is MNHEY and CDR2 is SVGAGI in the germline V gene. There are 15 residues in the CDR3. With V trimmed by 4 bases and J by 2 bases, 8 bases remained unmatched. The CDR3 sequence is CASSWREGTTYEQYF. The CDR3 DNA follows: TGTGCCAGCAGTTGGAGGGAGGGAACTACCTACGAGCAGTACTTC.

DNA of the CDR3: TGTGCCAGCACCGAGGGATTCAACTATGGCTACACCTTC. Its translation is CASTEGFNYGYTF. V is TRBV6-5 and J is TRBJ1-2; D not certain. The V gene lost 7 bases and the J gene lost 2 bases, with 11 bases spanning the gap. The length of the CDR3 is 13 residues. Germline V gives CDR1 MNHEY, CDR2 SVGAGI.

This chain uses TRBV9 with TRBJ2-1; TRBD2 matches 11 bases. Trimming cost V 2 bases and J 6 bases; bases outside gene matches: 7. The CDR3 totals 16 residues. Germline V CDR1 and CDR2: SGDLS, YYNGEE. CDR3 residues: CASSVYSGRVRNEQFF. CDR3 in DNA: TGTGCCAGCAGCGTCTATAGCGGGAGGGTGCGCAATGAGCAGTTCTTC. Drawing the rest from reference TRBV9 and TRBJ2-1, the complete variable domain is DSGVTQTPKHLITATGQRVTLRCSPRSGDLSVYWYQQSLDQGLQFLIQYYNGEERAKGNILERFSAQQFPDLHSELNLSSLELGDSALYFCASSVYSGRVRNEQFFGPGTRLTVL.

The chain recombines TRBV4-2 with TRBJ2-1; D possibly corresponds to TRBD2 (5 bases). The CDR3 consists of 15 residues. Trimming shortened V by 1 base and J by 2 bases, and 9 bases separated the two germline ends. The germline V gene has CDR1 LGHNA and CDR2 YNFKEQ. The CDR3 nucleotides are TGTGCCAGCAGCCAAGGGACTGGGCCCTACAATGAGCAGTTCTTC. Translation: CASSQGTGPYNEQFF.

J is TRBJ2-7 and V is TRBV28, with 11 bases matching TRBD2. Unmatched junction bases numbered 1, after V lost 9 bases and J lost 0 bases. The germline CDR1 and CDR2 sequences are MDHEN and SYDVKM. This CDR3 is built from 13 residues. The CDR3 DNA reads TGTGCCAGTACTAGCGGGGGCTCCTACGAGCAGTACTTC. Translating it yields CASTSGGSYEQYF. The entire variable domain, with the rest obtained from reference TRBV28 and TRBJ2-7, is as follows: DVKVTQSSRYLVKRTGEKVFLECVQDMDHENMFWYRQDPGLGLRLIYFSYDVKMKEKGDIPEGYSVSREKKERFSLILESASTNQTSMYLCASTSGGSYEQYFGPGTRLTVT.

The chain is built from TRBV19 and TRBJ2-3; no reliable D call. Germline V lookup: CDR1 LNHDA, CDR2 SQIVND (reference sequence). CDR3 length: 16 amino acids. V was shortened by 5 bases and J by 1 base, with 16 bases between the two germline ends. The CDR3 reads CASSPPPGIRTDTQYF. The CDR3 nucleotides are TGTGCCAGTAGTCCCCCCCCCGGTATTCGCACAGATACGCAGTATTTT.

J is TRBJ2-1 and V is TRBV2; D is undetermined. With 8 bases removed from V and 5 bases from J, the gap between germline ends came to 4 bases. Germline V gene data show CDR1 as SNHLY and CDR2 as FYNNEI. The CDR3 is 10 residues long. The CDR3: CASRDNEQFF. The CDR3 DNA reads as TGTGCCAGCCGCGACAATGAGCAGTTCTTC.

The V call is TRBV5-1, the J call TRBJ2-7; 7 nucleotides align to TRBD2. Looked up from germline, CDR1 is SGHRS and CDR2 is YFSETQ. The V gene end was trimmed by 2 bases and the J gene end by 2 bases; junction bases not matched to a gene: 10. The CDR3 sequence is 16 residues long. CDR3 DNA sequence: TGCGCCAGCAGCTTACCGGGGCGGGAGTTCCCCTACGAGCAGTACTTC. Translation gives CASSLPGREFPYEQYF. Drawing the rest from reference TRBV5-1 and TRBJ2-7, the complete variable domain is KAGVTQTPRYLIKTRGQQVTLSCSPISGHRSVSWYQQTPGQGLQFLFEYFSETQRNKGNFPGRFSGRQFSNSRSEMNVSTLELGDSALYLCASSLPGREFPYEQYFGPGTRLTVT.